Shown below are 13 T cell receptor beta chains from a single sample sequenced in a study of blood T cell repertoires in COVID-19. This table comes from immunoSEQ multiplex PCR, and its TCRdb copy is limited to in-frame clones, with some not included. The table shows around 470,000 clones, with roughly 89% occurring only once. The sample comprised peripheral blood. These receptors all come from a man younger than 35 with COVID-19, enrolled during active disease.

The chain combines TRBV27 with TRBJ2-2; weak D call: TRBD1 (5 bases). CDR1 and CDR2 (germline): MNHEY, SMNVEV (reference sequence). V was clipped by 0 bases and J by 0 bases, with 14 bases between them. The CDR3 is 18 amino acids. CDR3 sequence reads: CASSLSSGSVANTGELFF. CDR3 DNA sequence: TGTGCCAGCAGTTTATCGTCAGGGTCAGTCGCGAACACCGGGGAGCTGTTTTTT.

This clone was recorded once. V and J are TRBV6-4 and TRBJ1-1; D perhaps matches TRBD1 (5 bases). The germline V gene has CDR1 MRHNA and CDR2 SNTAGT. V lost 2 bases and J lost 6, with 13 bases in between. CDR3 length equals 14 residues. The CDR3 nucleotides are TGTGCCAGCAGTGACGTACCAGGGTTGGCTGAAGCTTTCTTT. It is translated as CASSDVPGLAEAFF.

This chain uses TRBV6-5 with TRBJ1-1; 8 bases are shared with TRBD1. Germline CDR1 is MNHEY and CDR2 is SVGAGI. The V segment lost 2 bases and the J segment 1 base; nucleotides outside the gene matches: 0. The CDR3 consists of 14 residues. The CDR3 DNA reads TGTGCCAGCAGTTACGGGACAGGGAACACTGAAGCTTTCTTT. Amino acids: CASSYGTGNTEAFF.

The V call is TRBV19, the J call TRBJ1-6; 8 bases agree with TRBD1. CDR3 length: 15 amino acids. Germline V lookup: CDR1 LNHDA, CDR2 SQIVND (reference sequence). V trimming: 5 bases; J trimming: 7 bases; junction bases outside the gene matches: 7. The CDR3 DNA is TGTGCCAGTAGTGGGACAGGATCGATCAATTCACCCCTCCACTTT. As protein: CASSGTGSINSPLHF.

This sequence joins TRBV29-1 and TRBJ2-5; possible D gene TRBD1, 5 bases. The CDR3 totals 13 residues. Germline V gene sequence: CDR1 SQVTM, CDR2 ANQGSEA. Trimming stripped 6 bases from V and 5 bases from J, with 16 bases between. This chain's CDR3 is CSVRAPSGETQYF. CDR3 coding DNA: TGCAGCGTCAGGGCCCCGTCAGGGGAGACCCAGTACTTC.

The V and J genes are TRBV5-1 and TRBJ2-2, with 9 bases lining up with TRBD2. The trim removed 6 bases at V and 5 bases at J, leaving 8 bases unmatched. The V gene's germline CDR1 is SGHRS and CDR2 YFSETQ. The CDR3 consists of 15 residues. The CDR3 sequence: CASIASGEFTGELFF. In DNA, the CDR3 is TGCGCCAGCATCGCTAGCGGGGAGTTTACCGGGGAGCTGTTTTTT.

The CDR3 DNA reads TGTGCCAGCAGTTTCAGGGGGGAGACCCAGTACTTC. Its translation is CASSFRGETQYF. The chain links TRBV12-3 or TRBV12-4 to TRBJ2-5, with 7 bases aligning to TRBD1. V lost 3 bases and J lost 5; bases outside the gene matches: 0. CDR3 size: 12 residues.

The chain has TRBV7-9 and TRBJ2-5; D gene ambiguous. The CDR3 loop spans 12 amino acids. Trimming took 5 bases from V and 5 from J, leaving 9 bases between them. Germline assignment: CDR1 SEHNR and CDR2 FQNEAQ (reference sequence). The CDR3 DNA reads TGTGCCAGCAGCCTTAACTCGGAGACCCAGTACTTC. Protein product: CASSLNSETQYF. Complete variable domain (other parts from reference TRBV7-9 and TRBJ2-5): DTGVSQNPRHKITKRGQNVTFRCDPISEHNRLYWYRQTLGQGPEFLTYFQNEAQLEKSRLLSDRFSAERPKGSFSTLEIQRTEQGDSAMYLCASSLNSETQYFGPGTRLLVL.

The chain carries TRBV4-1 and TRBJ1-1; 9 nucleotides match TRBD1. The CDR3 consists of 16 residues. V was clipped by 1 base and J by 10 bases; unmatched bases: 13. CDR1 is MGHRA and CDR2 is YSYEKL in the germline V gene. CDR3 loop: CASSQGFRDREQSAFF. Here the CDR3 DNA reads TGCGCCAGCAGCCAAGGGTTCCGGGACAGGGAACAATCAGCTTTCTTT.

The chain carries TRBV27 and TRBJ2-1; 9 bases line up with TRBD2. Germline V lookup: CDR1 MNHEY, CDR2 SMNVEV (reference sequence). V was pared by 9 bases and J by 13 bases, with 19 bases of the junction left unmatched. This CDR3 has 15 residues. Here the CDR3 reads CASKVGRWREGRQFF. The CDR3 DNA reads TGTGCCAGTAAAGTGGGTCGTTGGCGGGAGGGCCGACAGTTCTTC.

CDR3 protein: CASSPGTYNSPLHF. The CDR3 nucleotides read TGTGCCAGCAGTCCCGGGACCTATAATTCACCCCTCCACTTT. This sequence joins TRBV2 and TRBJ1-6; D gene ambiguous. V shed 5 bases and J shed 2 bases, with 7 bases lying between them. CDR3 length: 14 amino acids. In germline, CDR1 is SNHLY, CDR2 FYNNEI.

V gene TRBV19 combines with J gene TRBJ1-1; TRBD1 matches 9 bases. The CDR3 sequence is 14 residues long. The J segment lost 7 bases and the V segment lost 5 bases, leaving 8 bases of the junction unmatched. The germline gives CDR1 LNHDA, CDR2 SQIVND (reference sequence). DNA of the CDR3: TGTGCCAGTAGTGCCCCGGGACAGGGCGATGAAGCTTTCTTT. Its translation is CASSAPGQGDEAFF.

The chain links TRBV6-5 to TRBJ2-3; 9 bases line up with TRBD2. The CDR3 is 16 amino acids. Germline V gives CDR1 MNHEY, CDR2 SVGAGI. The J segment lost 5 bases and the V segment lost 2 bases, leaving 8 bases of the junction unmatched. The CDR3 region has the DNA TGTGCCAGCAGTTACGGAGCGGGAGGATGGTTAGATACGCAGTATTTT. Translated: CASSYGAGGWLDTQYF.